This T cell receptor beta chain was profiled in a study of early T cells in non-severe SARS-CoV-2 infection. V gave up 0 bases and J gave up 6 bases, with 20 bases separating them. The length of the CDR3 is 17 residues. CDR1 is KGHSH, CDR2 LQKENI, per germline. TCRdb re-derived calls from the 5' RACE reads in MiXCR, one entry per CDR3 protein. Here the sample spans some 59,000 distinct CDR3 sequences, approximately 10% being singletons. The sequence was collected from an adult who was a healthcare worker with PCR-confirmed SARS-CoV-2 infection or an uninfected control (not recorded which). Sequences were derived from whole blood, sampled at baseline. This chain links TRBV18 with TRBJ1-1, with TRBD1 as a possible D gene (5 bases). The CDR3 bases are TGTGCCAGCTCACCACCGGTGGGGGGTGTAGCAGTGCCTGAAGCTTTCTTT. Amino acids: CASSPPVGGVAVPEAFF.